The text below deals with one TCR beta chain. Its cognate antigen is unknown. This entry comes from a study of Siglec-9 on CD8 T cells in melanoma. Study findings and constraints: Siglec-9 reportedly marks and regulates an effector memory CD8+ T-cell subset apparently accumulating in melanoma tumors.

TCRdb keeps only in-frame clones here, not all; method: immunoSEQ multiplex PCR. The repertoire holds 25,000 to 30,000 clones, with about 80% as singletons. V lost 5 bases and J lost 5, with 11 bases in between. This CDR3 has 13 amino acids. The germline V gene encodes CDR1 LNHDA and CDR2 SQIVND (reference sequence). Sequencing was carried out using Siglec-9- CD8+ T cells sorted from blood. The gene calls are TRBV19 and TRBJ2-3; possible D gene TRBD2, 6 bases. The clonotype was recovered from a human donor in good health. CDR3 amino acids: CASSRSGGDTQYF. For the CDR3, the DNA is TGTGCCAGTAGTCGTTCCGGGGGAGATACGCAGTATTTT.